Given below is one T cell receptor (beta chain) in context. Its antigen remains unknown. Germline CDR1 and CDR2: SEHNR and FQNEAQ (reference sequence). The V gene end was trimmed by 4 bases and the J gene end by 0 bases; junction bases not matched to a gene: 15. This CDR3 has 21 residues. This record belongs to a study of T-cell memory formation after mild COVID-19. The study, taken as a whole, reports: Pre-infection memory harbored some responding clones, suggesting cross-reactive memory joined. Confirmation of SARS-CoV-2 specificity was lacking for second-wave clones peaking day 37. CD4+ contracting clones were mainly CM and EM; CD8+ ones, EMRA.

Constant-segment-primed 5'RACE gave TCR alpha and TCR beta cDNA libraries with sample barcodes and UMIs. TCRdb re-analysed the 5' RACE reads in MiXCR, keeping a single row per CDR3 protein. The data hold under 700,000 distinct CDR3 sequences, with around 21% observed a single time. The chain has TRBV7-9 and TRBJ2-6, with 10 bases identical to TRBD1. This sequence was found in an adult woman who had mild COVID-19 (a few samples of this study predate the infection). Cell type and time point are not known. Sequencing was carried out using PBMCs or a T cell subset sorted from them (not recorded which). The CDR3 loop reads CASSSPQRQGQGISGANVLTF. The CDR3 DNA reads TGTGCCAGCAGCTCCCCCCAGCGACAGGGACAGGGGATCTCTGGGGCCAACGTCCTGACTTTC.